The 11 T cell receptor beta chains presented below share a single source sample, sequenced in a study of naive and memory T cell subsets. The library had UMIs added by 3' ligation of an oligonucleotide to TCR cDNA. Amplification of ligated cDNA took four PCR rounds with SP2 and nested alpha and beta constant primers. TCRdb reprocessed the 5' RACE reads with MiXCR, giving one entry per CDR3 protein. The data contain 55,000 to 65,000 distinct CDR3 sequences, 6% to 8.5% of them singletons. The receptor source for this set is a female donor in good health.

The sample holds a few counts of this clonotype. The chain employs TRBV12-3 or TRBV12-4 and TRBJ2-1; D might be TRBD2 (6 bases). This CDR3 region has 17 residues. Trimming cost V 7 bases and J 4 bases, with 23 bases left between them. The CDR3 loop is CASTGEVKGLEYNEQFF. For the CDR3, the DNA is TGTGCCAGCACGGGAGAGGTAAAGGGACTCGAGTACAATGAGCAGTTCTTC.

This clonotype was counted between two and nine times. The chain employs TRBV12-3 or TRBV12-4 and TRBJ2-5, with D possibly being TRBD1 or TRBD2 (5 bases each). This CDR3 has 15 residues. The ends were cut back, 6 bases at V and 4 bases at J, with 18 bases in the middle. The DNA for the CDR3 is TGTGCCAGCAGGGGGGACGGCCAAGATGCAGAGACCCAGTACTTC. This gives the protein CASRGDGQDAETQYF.

This clonotype was counted ten times or more. The chain joins TRBV29-1 to TRBJ1-3, with 11 bases lining up with TRBD1. Germline values: CDR1 SQVTM, CDR2 ANQGSEA. The junction had 2 bases not matched to a gene; V was cut back by 6 bases and J by 4 bases. The CDR3 spans 13 residues. CDR3 amino acids: CSVGQGEGNTIYF. CDR3 bases: TGCAGCGTGGGACAGGGGGAAGGAAACACCATATATTTT.

This clonotype was counted ten times or more. The chain couples TRBV6-2 or TRBV6-3 to TRBJ1-1; D is perhaps TRBD1 (5 bases). CDR3 length: 15 amino acids. Looked up from germline, CDR1 is MNHEY and CDR2 is SVGEGT. V lost 2 bases and J lost 5, with 15 bases in between. The CDR3 is CASSYPGAGDTEAFF. In DNA, the CDR3 is TGTGCCAGCAGTTACCCCGGGGCAGGTGATACTGAAGCTTTCTTT.

The J gene is TRBJ2-3, the V gene TRBV7-6, with 10 bases aligning to TRBD2. Per the germline V gene, CDR1 is SGHVS and CDR2 is FNYEAQ. V was pared by 5 bases and J by 5 bases, with 4 bases of the junction left unmatched. The CDR3 covers 14 residues. CDR3 in amino acids: CASSSGGAEDTQYF. In DNA form, the CDR3 reads TGTGCCAGCAGCAGCGGGGGGGCCGAAGATACGCAGTATTTT.

This clonotype showed up many times. The rearrangement uses TRBV5-1 and TRBJ2-5; D unresolved. The V and J ends lost 4 bases and 2 bases respectively, with 3 bases between them. This CDR3 is 11 amino acids long. Looked up from germline, CDR1 is SGHRS and CDR2 is YFSETQ. The CDR3 DNA reads as TGCGCCAGCAGCCAACAAGAGACCCAGTACTTC. Translation gives CASSQQETQYF.

There are many counts of this clonotype. This chain joins TRBV28 and TRBJ2-2, with 8 bases identical to TRBD1. The CDR3 runs 16 residues. Losses at the gene ends were 5 bases for V and 1 base for J; bases not matched to a gene: 6. Germline V gene sequence: CDR1 MDHEN, CDR2 SYDVKM. Here the CDR3 reads CASSPPDRGNTGELFF. The CDR3 region has the DNA TGTGCCAGCAGTCCCCCCGACAGGGGGAACACCGGGGAGCTGTTTTTT.

The gene calls are TRBV5-4 and TRBJ2-3; the D gene is possibly TRBD1 (6 bases). V was trimmed by 2 bases and J by 1 base, leaving 11 bases between them. This CDR3 has 15 residues. Germline values: CDR1 SGHNT, CDR2 YYREEE (reference sequence). CDR3 sequence reads: CASSLGGDGTDTQYF. Here the CDR3 DNA reads TGTGCCAGCAGCTTAGGGGGAGACGGCACAGATACGCAGTATTTT.

This clonotype came up a few times. This chain joins TRBV12-3 or TRBV12-4 and TRBJ1-5, with D perhaps matching TRBD1 (5 bases). The V end lost 4 bases, the J end lost 4 bases, and 8 bases lay between the germline ends. The CDR3 has 13 amino acids. In nucleotides, the CDR3 is TGTGCCAGCAGTTGGGGACTGAATCAGCCCCAGCATTTT. Residues: CASSWGLNQPQHF.

About this clonotype itself: The junction shows a germline mismatch at one end, possibly a read error. V usage is TRBV28 and J usage is TRBJ1-5; 7 bases align to TRBD1. This CDR3 is built from 15 residues. Germline values: CDR1 MDHEN, CDR2 SYDVKM. The CDR3 DNA reads TGTGCCAGCAGTTCACTGACAGGGTCAGGTCAGCCCCAGAATTTT. It is translated as CASSSLTGSGQPQNF.

This clonotype was seen more than once but under ten times. The rearrangement uses TRBV7-9 and TRBJ1-3; a possible D gene is TRBD1 (5 bases). The germline V gene encodes CDR1 SEHNR and CDR2 FQNEAQ (reference sequence). V lost 5 bases and J lost 4, with 18 bases in between. The CDR3 is made up of 16 amino acids. The CDR3 nucleotides read TGTGCCAGCAGCCCCCACAGTGGGGGGATCGGAAACACCATATATTTT. Its translation is CASSPHSGGIGNTIYF. The full variable domain, rest sourced from reference TRBV7-9 and TRBJ1-3, is DTGVSQNPRHKITKRGQNVTFRCDPISEHNRLYWYRQTLGQGPEFLTYFQNEAQLEKSRLLSDRFSAERPKGSFSTLEIQRTEQGDSAMYLCASSPHSGGIGNTIYFGEGSWLTVV.